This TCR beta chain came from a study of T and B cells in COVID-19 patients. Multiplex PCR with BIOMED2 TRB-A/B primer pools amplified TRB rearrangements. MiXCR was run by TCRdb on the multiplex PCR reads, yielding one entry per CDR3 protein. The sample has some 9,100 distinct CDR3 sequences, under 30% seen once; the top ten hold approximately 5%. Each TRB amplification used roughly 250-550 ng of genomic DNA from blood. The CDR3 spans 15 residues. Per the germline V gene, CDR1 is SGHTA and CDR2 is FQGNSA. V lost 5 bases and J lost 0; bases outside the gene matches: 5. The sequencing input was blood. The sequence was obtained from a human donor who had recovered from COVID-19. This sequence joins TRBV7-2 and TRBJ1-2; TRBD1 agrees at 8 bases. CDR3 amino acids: CASSRGQGANYGYTF. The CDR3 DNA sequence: TGTGCCAGCAGCCGCGGACAGGGAGCTAACTATGGCTACACCTTC.